The 23 T cell receptor beta chains presented below share a single source sample, sequenced in a study of high-grade serous ovarian cancer treatment subgroups. Tumor tissue was taken before any definitive surgery or chemotherapy was given. The protocol was immunoSEQ multiplex PCR, while the TCRdb copy is restricted to in-frame clones and leaves out a portion. The table has 15,000 to 20,000 clones, around 79% seen once. Specimen: tumor tissue. These receptors were obtained from a human donor with high-grade serous ovarian cancer.

Only a few counts were recorded for this clone. This rearrangement joins TRBV19 to TRBJ2-7, with TRBD1 as a possible D gene (5 bases). Germline-derived CDR1 and CDR2 are LNHDA and SQIVND (reference sequence). V was trimmed by 3 bases and J by 3 bases, leaving 9 bases between them. The CDR3 is made up of 13 amino acids. CDR3 bases: TGTGCCAGTAGTATTGACAGACTCTACGAGCAGTACTTC. Translating gives CASSIDRLYEQYF.

This chain uses TRBV7-9 with TRBJ1-5, with 10 bases matching TRBD1. J was trimmed by 4 bases and V by 5 bases; bases with no gene match: 11. The germline CDR1 and CDR2 sequences are SEHNR and FQNEAQ (reference sequence). This CDR3 spans 17 amino acids. CDR3 amino acids: CASSPTFAGQGNQPQHF. The CDR3 nucleotides are TGTGCCAGCAGCCCAACATTCGCGGGACAGGGGAATCAGCCCCAGCATTTT.

The chain is built from TRBV30 and TRBJ2-6, with D unclear. Germline CDR1 reads GTSNPN; CDR2 reads SVGIG (reference sequence). The CDR3 sequence is 17 residues long. V lost 0 bases, J lost 1 base, and 13 bases lay in between. CDR3 sequence reads: CAWSVLRVRSGANVLTF. CDR3 nucleotides: TGTGCCTGGAGTGTACTAAGGGTTAGGTCTGGGGCCAACGTCCTGACTTTC.

The V and J genes are TRBV5-5 and TRBJ2-4; D may be TRBD2 (6 bases). The V gene lost 6 bases and the J gene lost 1 base, with 20 bases spanning the gap. Germline assignment: CDR1 SGHKS and CDR2 YYEKEE (reference sequence). The CDR3 spans 17 residues. The CDR3 bases are TGTGCCAGCACGCCAAGGGGAGGAGGAGGGGCCAAAAACATTCAGTACTTC. Translation: CASTPRGGGGAKNIQYF.

In this sample, this clone turned up a few times. V is TRBV5-4 and J is TRBJ1-2; no reliable D call. This CDR3 region has 12 residues. The germline V and J ends were trimmed by 4 bases and 7 bases, with 11 bases remaining between them. The germline gives CDR1 SGHNT, CDR2 YYREEE (reference sequence). The CDR3 loop reads CASSRLAGGYTF. DNA of the CDR3: TGTGCCAGCAGCAGACTAGCAGGTGGCTACACCTTC.

The chain is built from TRBV5-6 and TRBJ1-2; TRBD1 is a possible D gene (5 bases). The length of the CDR3 is 13 residues. The V gene's germline CDR1 is SGHDT and CDR2 YYEEEE. The V end was cut by 2 bases, the J end by 5 bases, with 10 bases between. This chain's CDR3 is CASSFGAEYGYTF. The CDR3 DNA is TGTGCCAGCAGCTTTGGGGCAGAGTATGGCTACACCTTC.

This rearrangement joins TRBV9 to TRBJ2-3, with no clear D. Germline V gene sequence: CDR1 SGDLS, CDR2 YYNGEE. V shed 4 bases and J shed 5 bases, with 5 bases lying between them. This CDR3 comprises 11 residues. Here the CDR3 DNA reads TGTGCCAGCAGCCTAGGAGATACGCAGTATTTT. Protein sequence: CASSLGDTQYF.

The chain has TRBV5-1 and TRBJ2-1, with 9 bases lining up with TRBD2. The CDR3 covers 13 residues. CDR1 and CDR2 (germline): SGHRS, YFSETQ. The trim removed 4 bases at V and 8 bases at J, leaving 4 bases unmatched. The CDR3 spells CASSLSGSDEQFF. The CDR3, as DNA: TGCGCCAGCAGCCTTAGCGGGAGCGATGAGCAGTTCTTC. Filled out from reference TRBV5-1 and TRBJ2-1, the complete variable domain reads KAGVTQTPRYLIKTRGQQVTLSCSPISGHRSVSWYQQTPGQGLQFLFEYFSETQRNKGNFPGRFSGRQFSNSRSEMNVSTLELGDSALYLCASSLSGSDEQFFGPGTRLTVL.

The rearrangement uses TRBV7-2 and TRBJ2-3; D might be TRBD1 or TRBD2, each matching 5 bases. The V and J ends lost 5 bases and 6 bases respectively, with 15 bases between them. CDR3 length equals 14 residues. Looked up from germline, CDR1 is SGHTA and CDR2 is FQGNSA. The CDR3 is CASSGRDPGDTQYF. The CDR3 DNA reads TGTGCCAGCAGCGGAAGGGACCCGGGGGATACGCAGTATTTT.

This clone has only one observation. The V and J genes are TRBV19 and TRBJ1-5, with D unresolved. Trimming left V 7 bases short and J 4 bases short, with 11 bases between. The CDR3 is 13 amino acids. Germline lookup yields CDR1 LNHDA and CDR2 SQIVND (reference sequence). The CDR3 DNA sequence: TGTGCCAGTAAGGTCAATCCAAATCAGCCCCAGCATTTT. This encodes CASKVNPNQPQHF.

The chain links TRBV5-6 to TRBJ2-1; a weak D match, TRBD2 (7 bases). CDR1 and CDR2 (germline): SGHDT, YYEEEE. The CDR3 runs 14 residues. Trimming cost V 2 bases and J 10 bases, with 16 bases left between them. CDR3: CASSFEGEGDEQFF. The CDR3 coding sequence is TGTGCCAGCAGCTTTGAAGGGGAGGGGGACGAGCAGTTCTTC.

The chain links TRBV9 to TRBJ2-3, with TRBD2 matching over 11 bases. Germline CDR1 is SGDLS and CDR2 is YYNGEE. This CDR3 region has 14 residues. V was pared by 3 bases and J by 8 bases, with 5 bases of the junction left unmatched. DNA of the CDR3: TGTGCCAGCAGCGAGACTAGCGGGATTGCTACGCAGTATTTT. This gives the protein CASSETSGIATQYF.

V usage is TRBV7-9 and J usage is TRBJ1-1, with D uncertain. Trimming stripped 1 base from V and 6 bases from J, with 6 bases between. This CDR3 spans 12 amino acids. Germline V gene lookup returns CDR1 SEHNR and CDR2 FQNEAQ (reference sequence). CDR3 DNA sequence: TGTGCCAGCAGCTTAGGTTTCTCTGAAGCTTTCTTT. Translating gives CASSLGFSEAFF. The variable domain in full, with the rest retrieved from reference TRBV7-9 and TRBJ1-1, is DTGVSQNPRHKITKRGQNVTFRCDPISEHNRLYWYRQTLGQGPEFLTYFQNEAQLEKSRLLSDRFSAERPKGSFSTLEIQRTEQGDSAMYLCASSLGFSEAFFGQGTRLTVV.

This chain connects TRBV9 to TRBJ2-1, with 10 bases lining up with TRBD2. Germline CDR1 and CDR2: SGDLS and YYNGEE. The CDR3 sequence is 19 residues long. V lost 0 bases to trimming and J lost 4 bases; unmatched junction nucleotides: 13. The CDR3: CASSVATEASGRMYNEQFF. In DNA form, the CDR3 reads TGTGCCAGCAGCGTAGCTACTGAGGCTAGCGGGAGAATGTACAATGAGCAGTTCTTC. Full variable domain (missing parts from reference TRBV9 and TRBJ2-1): DSGVTQTPKHLITATGQRVTLRCSPRSGDLSVYWYQQSLDQGLQFLIQYYNGEERAKGNILERFSAQQFPDLHSELNLSSLELGDSALYFCASSVATEASGRMYNEQFFGPGTRLTVL.

DNA of the CDR3: TGTGCCAGCAAGAATATTCGAGAGGATCGATATGGCTACACCTTC. It encodes CASKNIREDRYGYTF. The chain joins TRBV11-2 to TRBJ1-2; no definite D call. V was trimmed by 7 bases and J by 5 bases, leaving 20 bases between them. Germline values: CDR1 SGHAT, CDR2 FQNNGV. The CDR3 is made up of 15 amino acids.

This clone is medium-sized by share. The CDR3 DNA reads as TGTGCCAGCAAGGAGCCTAACTATGGCTACACCTTC. The encoded protein is CASKEPNYGYTF. The V and J genes are TRBV4-2 and TRBJ1-2, with D hard to call. CDR1 LGHNA and CDR2 YNFKEQ come from the germline V gene. Trimming left V 7 bases short and J 0 bases short, with 6 bases between. The CDR3 loop spans 12 amino acids.

The J gene is TRBJ1-5, the V gene TRBV5-1; D may be TRBD1 (5 bases). Trimming took 4 bases from V and 2 from J, leaving 13 bases between them. This CDR3 contains 15 residues. Germline CDR1 reads SGHRS; CDR2 reads YFSETQ. CDR3 nucleotide sequence: TGCGCCAGCAGCGTCGACAGTTTTGGCAATCAGCCCCAGCATTTT. This gives the protein CASSVDSFGNQPQHF.

This rearrangement joins TRBV7-2 to TRBJ2-7; 11 nucleotides align to TRBD1. The V gene end was trimmed by 3 bases and the J gene end by 7 bases; junction bases not matched to a gene: 8. CDR1 is SGHTA and CDR2 is FQGNSA in the germline V gene. The CDR3 sequence is 15 residues long. The CDR3 DNA follows: TGTGCCAGCAGCTTCTCTGTGGGACAGGGGGGAGAGCAGTACTTC. It yields the protein CASSFSVGQGGEQYF.

In this sample, this clone turned up a few times. The chain recombines TRBV6-1 with TRBJ2-2; D is unclear. Deletions cut 1 base from V and 7 bases from J, with 7 bases between. Germline values: CDR1 MNHNS, CDR2 SASEGT. The CDR3 is made up of 13 amino acids. CDR3 DNA sequence: TGTGCCAGCAGTGAAGGAGAGCACGGGGAGCTGTTTTTT. Its translation: CASSEGEHGELFF.

The chain couples TRBV20-1 to TRBJ1-1; no reliable D call. The length of the CDR3 is 10 residues. CDR1 is DFQATT, CDR2 SNEGSKA, per germline (reference sequence). Trimming took 6 bases from V and 10 from J, leaving 12 bases between them. For the CDR3, the DNA is TGCAGTGCGACGTACGGCCGAGCTTTCTTT. It translates to CSATYGRAFF.

The chain links TRBV27 to TRBJ2-7; D perhaps matches TRBD1 (7 bases). This CDR3 is built from 17 residues. The ends were cut back, 0 bases at V and 3 bases at J, with 18 bases in the middle. The germline V gene encodes CDR1 MNHEY and CDR2 SMNVEV (reference sequence). The CDR3 DNA sequence: TGTGCCAGCAGTTTATCTGGTCAGGGGGAGGCCCTCTACGAGCAGTACTTC. It translates to CASSLSGQGEALYEQYF.

This clone is a singleton in its sample. The chain carries TRBV28 and TRBJ1-1; 7 positions match TRBD1. This CDR3 region has 15 residues. Germline V gene sequence: CDR1 MDHEN, CDR2 SYDVKM. V dropped 2 bases and J dropped 0; count of bases not matched to a gene: 3. CDR3 residues: CASSLRGQLNTEAFF. DNA for the CDR3: TGTGCCAGCAGTTTAAGGGGACAGTTGAACACTGAAGCTTTCTTT. Variable domain in full (rest from reference TRBV28 and TRBJ1-1): DVKVTQSSRYLVKRTGEKVFLECVQDMDHENMFWYRQDPGLGLRLIYFSYDVKMKEKGDIPEGYSVSREKKERFSLILESASTNQTSMYLCASSLRGQLNTEAFFGQGTRLTVV.

V and J are TRBV7-9 and TRBJ1-4; D might be TRBD1 (6 bases). With 3 bases removed from V and 8 bases from J, the gap between germline ends came to 10 bases. Germline CDR1 reads SEHNR; CDR2 reads FQNEAQ (reference sequence). CDR3 length: 13 residues. The CDR3 bases are TGTGCCAGCAGCTTCCAACAGGGAGAAAAACTGTTTTTT. Translation gives CASSFQQGEKLFF.